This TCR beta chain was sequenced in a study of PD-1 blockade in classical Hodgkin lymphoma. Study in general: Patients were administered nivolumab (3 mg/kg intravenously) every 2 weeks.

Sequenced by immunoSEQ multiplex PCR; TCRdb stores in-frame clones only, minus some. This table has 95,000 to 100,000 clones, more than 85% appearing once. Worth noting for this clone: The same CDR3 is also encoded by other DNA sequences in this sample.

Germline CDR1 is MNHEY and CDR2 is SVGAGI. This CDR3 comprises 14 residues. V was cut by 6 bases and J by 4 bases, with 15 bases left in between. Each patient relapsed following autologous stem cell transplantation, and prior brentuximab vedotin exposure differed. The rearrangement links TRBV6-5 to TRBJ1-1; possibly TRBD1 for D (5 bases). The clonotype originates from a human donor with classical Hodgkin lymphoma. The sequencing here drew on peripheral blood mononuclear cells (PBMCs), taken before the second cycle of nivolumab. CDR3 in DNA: TGTGCCAGCAGACGAGGGGTCTCCACCACTGAAGCTTTCTTT. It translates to CASRRGVSTTEAFF.